Listed below are T cell receptor beta chains from one sample, sequenced in a study of blood T cell repertoires in COVID-19. This table comes from immunoSEQ multiplex PCR, and its TCRdb copy is limited to in-frame clones, with some not included. The sample has under 200,000 clones; 87% are singletons. The sequenced material came from peripheral blood. The receptor set was obtained from a woman in her sixties or seventies who had recovered from COVID-19. Both conserved end residues are part of each CDR3. Fields, in order: V gene, D gene, J gene, clone size, CDR3 DNA, CDR3 protein. D genes are given only for firm matches. Clone size is not always given. Where it is, it says once, few, many or a class for expanded clones.

V gene: TRBV6-5; D gene: -; J gene: TRBJ1-2; clone size: -; CDR3 DNA: TGTGCCAGCACCACAGGGACAAGAGGCTACACCTTC; CDR3 protein: CASTTGTRGYTF
V gene: TRBV30; D gene: TRBD1; J gene: TRBJ1-4; clone size: -; CDR3 DNA: TGTGCCTGGAGTGCCTTAAAATCGACAGGGAGTGAAAAACTGTTTTTT; CDR3 protein: CAWSALKSTGSEKLFF
V gene: TRBV7-9; D gene: -; J gene: TRBJ2-7; clone size: -; CDR3 DNA: TGTGCCAGCAGCTTAGGGCAGGGGAAGTACTTC; CDR3 protein: CASSLGQGKYF
V gene: TRBV4-2; D gene: -; J gene: TRBJ2-1; clone size: -; CDR3 DNA: TGTGCGAGTTTGGGGGACTTCAATGAGCAGTTCTTC; CDR3 protein: CASLGDFNEQFF
V gene: TRBV6-2/TRBV6-3; D gene: TRBD2; J gene: TRBJ2-3; clone size: -; CDR3 DNA: TGTGCCAGCAGTTACCCGCGGGGGGGCACAGATACGCAGTATTTT; CDR3 protein: CASSYPRGGTDTQYF
V gene: TRBV5-1; D gene: TRBD2; J gene: TRBJ2-1; clone size: once; CDR3 DNA: TGCGCCAGCAGCTTCGCGGGGGGCTTAACCTACAATGAGCAGTTCTTC; CDR3 protein: CASSFAGGLTYNEQFF
V gene: TRBV6-5; D gene: -; J gene: TRBJ1-1; clone size: -; CDR3 DNA: TGTGCCAGCAGTTACTCCGGGATGGGGAACACTGAAGCTTTCTTT; CDR3 protein: CASSYSGMGNTEAFF
V gene: TRBV2; D gene: -; J gene: TRBJ2-3; clone size: -; CDR3 DNA: TGTGCCAGCAGCATGGCAGTAGATACGCAGTATTTT; CDR3 protein: CASSMAVDTQYF
V gene: TRBV7-9; D gene: -; J gene: TRBJ1-3; clone size: -; CDR3 DNA: TGTGCCAGCAGCTCCCCACAACGACAGAGCTCTGGAAACACCATATATTTT; CDR3 protein: CASSSPQRQSSGNTIYF
V gene: TRBV4-3; D gene: -; J gene: TRBJ1-2; clone size: -; CDR3 DNA: TGCGCCAGCAGCCGGGGGCAGTCATCTGTGGATGGCTACACCTTC; CDR3 protein: CASSRGQSSVDGYTF
V gene: TRBV5-5; D gene: -; J gene: TRBJ1-2; clone size: -; CDR3 DNA: TGTGCCAGCAGTCCGGGTCGGAATCTCTATGGCTACACCTTC; CDR3 protein: CASSPGRNLYGYTF
V gene: TRBV11-2; D gene: -; J gene: TRBJ2-7; clone size: -; CDR3 DNA: TGTGCCAGCAGCTTAGTTGGTGGCGGGGGCCCTTCCTACGAGCAGTACTTC; CDR3 protein: CASSLVGGGGPSYEQYF
V gene: TRBV27; D gene: TRBD1; J gene: TRBJ1-5; clone size: -; CDR3 DNA: TGTGCCAGCAGTTTAATCGGGGTCAACAGGGGTGGCCAGCCCCAGCATTTT; CDR3 protein: CASSLIGVNRGGQPQHF
V gene: TRBV27; D gene: TRBD2; J gene: TRBJ2-1; clone size: -; CDR3 DNA: TGTGCCAGCGCGGGGGGCCCAGGGGTTGGTGAGCAGTTCTTC; CDR3 protein: CASAGGPGVGEQFF
V gene: TRBV4-3; D gene: TRBD2; J gene: TRBJ2-3; clone size: -; CDR3 DNA: TGCGCCAGCAGCCAAGATCGAGCGGGGGCCGCTAAGCAGTATTTT; CDR3 protein: CASSQDRAGAAKQYF
V gene: TRBV2; D gene: TRBD2; J gene: TRBJ2-5; clone size: -; CDR3 DNA: TGTGCCAGCATCAATATTAGCGGGGGGAAGACCCAGTACTTC; CDR3 protein: CASINISGGKTQYF
V gene: TRBV7-8; D gene: -; J gene: TRBJ2-1; clone size: -; CDR3 DNA: TGTGCCAGCAGCGCCATGCGGCTTTTATACAATGAGCAGTTCTTC; CDR3 protein: CASSAMRLLYNEQFF
V gene: TRBV2; D gene: TRBD2; J gene: TRBJ2-3; clone size: -; CDR3 DNA: TGTGCCAGCGGAGGGGCTAGCGGGGGGCCTAGCACAGATACGCAGTATTTT; CDR3 protein: CASGGASGGPSTDTQYF
V gene: TRBV28; D gene: -; J gene: TRBJ2-7; clone size: -; CDR3 DNA: TGTGCCAGCAGTTTACCCTACCCGAGACATGGCTCCTACGAGCAGTACTTC; CDR3 protein: CASSLPYPRHGSYEQYF
V gene: TRBV4-1; D gene: TRBD2; J gene: TRBJ2-7; clone size: -; CDR3 DNA: TGCGCCAGCAGCCAAGTTAACGGCAGGACTAGCGGGGGGTACGAGCAGTACTTC; CDR3 protein: CASSQVNGRTSGGYEQYF
V gene: TRBV11-2; D gene: -; J gene: TRBJ2-1; clone size: few; CDR3 DNA: TGTGCCAGCAGCCTCGACCGGGGGGCATACAATGAGCAGTTCTTC; CDR3 protein: CASSLDRGAYNEQFF
V gene: TRBV30; D gene: TRBD1; J gene: TRBJ1-1; clone size: -; CDR3 DNA: TGTGCCTGGAGTGTAATGGGACAGGGGCAAACTCATTTCTTT; CDR3 protein: CAWSVMGQGQTHFF
V gene: TRBV9; D gene: -; J gene: TRBJ2-2; clone size: -; CDR3 DNA: TGTGCCAGCAGCGTAGGGAGTACCGGGGAGCTGTTTTTT; CDR3 protein: CASSVGSTGELFF
V gene: TRBV14; D gene: -; J gene: TRBJ2-3; clone size: -; CDR3 DNA: TGTGCCAGCAGCCAGGGTCTAGCGACAGATACGCAGTATTTT; CDR3 protein: CASSQGLATDTQYF
V gene: TRBV6-5; D gene: -; J gene: TRBJ2-3; clone size: -; CDR3 DNA: TGTGCCAGCAGTACCTGGGAGACGCAGTATTTT; CDR3 protein: CASSTWETQYF
V gene: TRBV3-1/TRBV3-2; D gene: -; J gene: TRBJ1-5; clone size: -; CDR3 DNA: TGTGCCAGCAGCCAAGAGGGCTATCAGCCCCAGCATTTT; CDR3 protein: CASSQEGYQPQHF
V gene: TRBV2; D gene: -; J gene: TRBJ2-2; clone size: -; CDR3 DNA: TGTGCCAGCAGTGAAAGTCCAAGCCGGGTCGGGGAGCTGTTTTTT; CDR3 protein: CASSESPSRVGELFF
V gene: TRBV5-1; D gene: -; J gene: TRBJ1-6; clone size: -; CDR3 DNA: TGCGCCAGCACTCCCGGGGGATCCTATAATTCACCCCTCCACTTT; CDR3 protein: CASTPGGSYNSPLHF
V gene: TRBV28; D gene: -; J gene: TRBJ2-1; clone size: -; CDR3 DNA: TGTGCCAGCAGTGGACAGAACAATGAGCAGTTCTTC; CDR3 protein: CASSGQNNEQFF
V gene: TRBV4-1; D gene: TRBD1; J gene: TRBJ2-3; clone size: -; CDR3 DNA: TGCGCCAGCAGCCAACGCGAATTGGGACAGGACACGCAGTATTTT; CDR3 protein: CASSQRELGQDTQYF
V gene: TRBV3-1/TRBV3-2; D gene: -; J gene: TRBJ1-2; clone size: -; CDR3 DNA: TGTGCCAGCAGCCAAGATCAAACTGCCTACTATGGCTACACCTTC; CDR3 protein: CASSQDQTAYYGYTF
V gene: TRBV4-1; D gene: TRBD1; J gene: TRBJ1-4; clone size: -; CDR3 DNA: TGCGCCAGCAGCCAAACCGGGACAGGTAATGAAAAACTGTTTTTT; CDR3 protein: CASSQTGTGNEKLFF
V gene: TRBV27; D gene: TRBD1; J gene: TRBJ1-1; clone size: -; CDR3 DNA: TGTGCCAGCAGTTTTAGGCAGGGGGCGCACACTGAAGCTTTCTTT; CDR3 protein: CASSFRQGAHTEAFF
V gene: TRBV5-6; D gene: -; J gene: TRBJ2-3; clone size: -; CDR3 DNA: TGTGCCAGCAGCTTGGCCGCGGCGGCTCCCACAGATACGCAGTATTTT; CDR3 protein: CASSLAAAAPTDTQYF
V gene: TRBV7-9; D gene: TRBD1; J gene: TRBJ1-1; clone size: -; CDR3 DNA: TGTGCCAGCAGCTCTTACAGGGGGCACACCATGAACACTGAAGCTTTCTTT; CDR3 protein: CASSSYRGHTMNTEAFF
V gene: TRBV28; D gene: -; J gene: TRBJ1-6; clone size: -; CDR3 DNA: TGTGCCAGCAGGTCAGGGATGGATTCACCCCTCCACTTT; CDR3 protein: CASRSGMDSPLHF
V gene: TRBV7-9; D gene: -; J gene: TRBJ2-1; clone size: -; CDR3 DNA: TGTGCCAGCAGCTTAGGACAATCCTACAATGAGCAGTTCTTC; CDR3 protein: CASSLGQSYNEQFF